Sequencing of this TCR beta chain was carried out in a study of T cells in Graves' hyperthyroidism and ophthalmopathy. Researchers took RNA transcripts and amplified the TCR beta CDR3 regions from them. During a first-round RT-PCR of the TCR CDR3, the HTBI primer set was used. TCRdb processed the multiplex PCR reads anew with MiXCR; each CDR3 protein has one entry. The sample has about 480,000 distinct CDR3 sequences; 20% to 25% are singletons. This clonotype has a count of ten or more. CDR3 length: 14 residues. Germline loops: CDR1 DFQATT, CDR2 SNEGSKA (reference sequence). The V gene end was trimmed by 5 bases and the J gene end by 4 bases; junction bases not matched to a gene: 7.

J is TRBJ2-3 and V is TRBV20-1; TRBD2 matches at 9 bases. Sequencing was carried out using blood. The clonotype comes from a woman aged 70-85 years with Graves' ophthalmopathy. Here the CDR3 reads CSASVSGSSDTQYF. The DNA of the CDR3 is TGCAGTGCTTCGGTTAGCGGGAGTTCAGATACGCAGTATTTT.